A single sample gave rise to the 8 T cell receptor beta chains below, sequenced in a study of identical twins' blood T cells. TCRdb used MiXCR to reprocess the 5' RACE reads, holding one entry per CDR3 protein. The sample has fewer than 450,000 distinct CDR3 sequences, roughly 27% seen once. Specimen: PBMCs. These receptors were collected from a woman aged 18-49 years in good health.

There are a few counts of this clonotype. The CDR3 reads CASSTTGGNYGYTF. The CDR3 region has the DNA TGTGCCAGCAGCACGACAGGGGGTAACTATGGCTACACCTTC. The J gene is TRBJ1-2, the V gene TRBV7-9; 9 positions agree with TRBD1. The CDR3 spans 14 residues. Germline lookup yields CDR1 SEHNR and CDR2 FQNEAQ (reference sequence). The V and J ends lost 5 bases and 1 base, in that order; junction bases with no gene match: 2. The variable domain in full, completed from reference TRBV7-9 and TRBJ1-2, reads DTGVSQNPRHKITKRGQNVTFRCDPISEHNRLYWYRQTLGQGPEFLTYFQNEAQLEKSRLLSDRFSAERPKGSFSTLEIQRTEQGDSAMYLCASSTTGGNYGYTFGSGTRLTVV.

This clonotype has ten or more counts. This chain uses TRBV6-6 with TRBJ2-4; a weak D match, TRBD2 (5 bases). CDR1 and CDR2 from the germline V gene are MNHNY and SVGAGI (reference sequence). This CDR3 spans 16 amino acids. Trimming pared 0 bases from V and 5 bases from J, leaving 14 bases between. The CDR3 region has the DNA TGTGCCAGCAGTTACTCGGGAGACGGACGGCAAAACATTCAGTACTTC. Translated, it gives CASSYSGDGRQNIQYF.

V gene TRBV13 combines with J gene TRBJ2-2; D gene uncertain. Trimming pared 0 bases from V and 0 bases from J, leaving 5 bases between. Germline V gene data show CDR1 as PRHDT and CDR2 as FYEKMQ (reference sequence). The CDR3 length is 15 residues. CDR3 protein: CASSLGLTNTGELFF. The DNA for the CDR3 is TGTGCCAGCAGCTTAGGATTGACGAACACCGGGGAGCTGTTTTTT.

In its sample, this clonotype was seen a few times. This rearrangement joins TRBV14 to TRBJ1-6; 7 bases are a match to TRBD1. The CDR3 is made up of 15 amino acids. Trimming cost V 5 bases and J 7 bases; bases outside gene matches: 8. Germline-derived CDR1 and CDR2 are SGHDN and FVKESK. The CDR3 reads CASSWRGDSNSPLHF. The DNA of the CDR3 is TGTGCCAGCAGCTGGAGAGGGGACAGCAATTCACCCCTCCACTTT.

The chain uses TRBV27 and TRBJ1-4; 9 positions match TRBD1. Germline CDR1 MNHEY, CDR2 SMNVEV (reference sequence). Trimming cost V 2 bases and J 5 bases; bases outside gene matches: 3. The CDR3 runs 15 residues. CDR3 nucleotide sequence: TGTGCCAGCAGTTTAGTGACAGGGGGAAATGAAAAACTGTTTTTT. This translates into CASSLVTGGNEKLFF.

J is TRBJ2-5 and V is TRBV2; no clear D. V shed 6 bases and J shed 2 bases, with 10 bases lying between them. The CDR3 runs to 13 residues. The V gene's germline CDR1 is SNHLY and CDR2 FYNNEI. In DNA, the CDR3 is TGTGCCAGCAGGAGGTGGGGTCAAGAGACCCAGTACTTC. The encoded protein is CASRRWGQETQYF. Filled out from reference TRBV2 and TRBJ2-5, the complete variable domain reads EPEVTQTPSHQVTQMGQEVILRCVPISNHLYFYWYRQILGQKVEFLVSFYNNEISEKSEIFDDQFSVERPDGSNFTLKIRSTKLEDSAMYFCASRRWGQETQYFGPGTRLLVL.

This clonotype was counted between two and nine times. The CDR3 coding sequence is TGTGCCAGTAGTATTGGAGGGGGCGGAACCGGGGAGCTGTTTTTT. This sequence encodes CASSIGGGGTGELFF. The V call is TRBV19, the J call TRBJ2-2, with TRBD1 as a possible D gene (7 bases). Germline CDR1 LNHDA, CDR2 SQIVND (reference sequence). Between the trimmed V and J ends, which lost 3 bases and 5 bases, there was a span of 13 bases. This CDR3 has 15 residues.

This clonotype was observed a handful of times. The chain is built from TRBV12-3 or TRBV12-4 and TRBJ1-4; D is unclear. V was shortened by 3 bases and J by 10 bases, with 15 bases between the two germline ends. This CDR3 comprises 14 residues. The CDR3 region is CASSFSGVEGKLFF. The CDR3 nucleotides read TGTGCCAGCAGTTTTTCGGGAGTTGAAGGAAAACTGTTTTTT.